Sequencing of this TCR beta chain was carried out in a study of T cells in localized non-small cell lung cancer (dated by TCRdb to about 2020). About the study as a whole: The study analyzed T cell repertoires of under 250 early-stage NSCLC patients, comparing tumors and uninvolved tumor-adjacent lungs. The cohort consisted of approximately 240 treatment-naive NSCLC patients whose localized lung tumors had been resected. NSCLC patients had a mean age of roughly 66 years, and approximately 140 were male and 107 female. The study at large found these results: Because of the exploratory design, TCR variables were selected using unadjusted p-values without false-discovery rate correction. Longer overall survival was associated with higher T cell density in blood, whereas shorter survival was associated with higher clonality in adjacent lung. Uninvolved tumor-adjacent lung showed the highest T cell clonality, higher than tumor, which suggests more focused antigenic responses in the uninvolved tumor-adjacent lung. A median of 57 of the top 100 tumor clones turned up in the paired uninvolved adjacent lung, and 25 to 35 of those clones also ranked among the top 100 of that same adjacent lung. Because multi-region sequencing of the tumors was not done, intratumor heterogeneity could not be ruled out.

TCR beta CDR3 regions were sequenced from DNA using the immunoSEQ Assay. As for the authors' bioinformatics: To compute T cell density, TCR beta template counts were normalized to usable DNA, which was estimated by amplifying housekeeping genes. Richness was estimated with the preseqR package, extrapolating to 400,000 templates for PBMC samples and 120,000 templates for tissue samples. Clonality was defined by subtracting Pielou's evenness from one. Tissue-enriched TCRs were identified by differential abundance testing using productive amino-acid clonotypes, minimum total count 5 and alpha 0.1. The Jaccard Index and the Morisita Overlap Index were used to measure repertoire overlap between compartments. TCR beta CDR3s were clustered by GLIPH together with public tetramer-defined viral CDR3s, and at least three viral sequences plus V-gene enrichment were required for viral motifs. Not all clones reach the TCRdb copy of this immuneACCESS table, which keeps in-frame sequences only. Checked studies attribute under half of the gap to unresolved V genes and leave the rest unexplained. V and J calls and clone size are as listed in that table; D and trimming were resolved from the DNA. For this sample there are 3,100 or so clones; roughly 27% appear just once. The ten largest clones represent roughly 14% of the sample.

As to this clone: Its cognate antigen has yet to be identified. No clone much larger than this one lies a single base away; base qualities are absent.

At diagnosis, tumor, uninvolved tumor-adjacent lung and peripheral blood were collected and then preserved as a mix of FFPE and fresh-frozen material. The junction shows trimming of 3 bases on V and 3 bases on J, and the gene matches do not reach 4 bases of it. Reading the germline V gene gives CDR1 SGHNT and CDR2 YENEEA. From the cysteine through the phenylalanine, the CDR3 covers 16 amino acids. The only DNA kept is the CDR3, 48 bases in frame from the first base. The sequenced sample was lung tumor tissue, obtained before any cancer treatment. The chain was built from TRBV11-3 and TRBJ2-1, with 11 central nucleotides matching TRBD2. This clonotype originated in a female donor older than 55 with stage I lung adenocarcinoma. The CDR3 is CASSFYSGGDYNEQFF. The nucleotide sequence reads TGTGCCAGCAGCTTTTATAGCGGGGGGGACTACAATGAGCAGTTCTTC. The entire variable domain, with the stretches around the CDR3 drawn from the reference TRBV11-3 and TRBJ2-1 proteins, is EAGVVQSPRYKIIEKKQPVAFWCNPISGHNTLYWYLQNLGQGPELLIRYENEEAVDDSQLPKDRFSAERLKGVDSTLKIQPAELGDSAVYLCASSFYSGGDYNEQFFGPGTRLTVL.